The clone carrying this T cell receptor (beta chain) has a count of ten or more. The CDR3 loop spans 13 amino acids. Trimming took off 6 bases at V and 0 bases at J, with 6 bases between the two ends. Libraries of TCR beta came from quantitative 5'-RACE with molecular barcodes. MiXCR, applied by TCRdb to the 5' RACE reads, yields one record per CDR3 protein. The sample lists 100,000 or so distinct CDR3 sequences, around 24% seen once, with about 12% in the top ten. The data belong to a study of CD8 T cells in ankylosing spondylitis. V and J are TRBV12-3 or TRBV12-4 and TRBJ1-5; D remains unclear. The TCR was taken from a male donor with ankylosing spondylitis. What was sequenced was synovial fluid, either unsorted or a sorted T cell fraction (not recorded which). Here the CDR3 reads CASSLNSNQPQHF. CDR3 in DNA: TGTGCCAGCAGCTTAAATAGCAATCAGCCCCAGCATTTT.